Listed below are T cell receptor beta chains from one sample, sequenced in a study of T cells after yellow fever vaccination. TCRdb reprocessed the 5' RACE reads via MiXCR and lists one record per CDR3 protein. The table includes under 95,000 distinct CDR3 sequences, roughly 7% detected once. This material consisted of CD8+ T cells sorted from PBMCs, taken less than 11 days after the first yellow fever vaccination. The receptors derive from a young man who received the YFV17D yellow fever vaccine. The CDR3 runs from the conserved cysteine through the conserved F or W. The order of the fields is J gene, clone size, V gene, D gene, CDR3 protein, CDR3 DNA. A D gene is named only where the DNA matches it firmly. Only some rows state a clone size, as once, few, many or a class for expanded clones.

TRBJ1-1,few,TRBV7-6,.,CASSSTGRWETFF,TGTGCCAGCAGTAGTACGGGCAGGTGGGAGACTTTCTTT
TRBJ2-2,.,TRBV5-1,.,CASSPFPGTNTGELFF,TGCGCCAGCAGCCCTTTTCCCGGGACTAACACCGGGGAGCTGTTTTTT
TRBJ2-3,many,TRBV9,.,CASSVEGAGAGDTQYF,TGTGCCAGCAGCGTAGAAGGGGCGGGGGCTGGAGATACGCAGTATTTT
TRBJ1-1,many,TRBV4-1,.,CASSRRQQDTEAFF,TGCGCCAGCAGCCGTAGACAGCAAGACACTGAAGCTTTCTTT
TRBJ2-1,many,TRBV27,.,CASSFGGAYNEQFF,TGTGCCAGCAGTTTCGGGGGAGCCTACAATGAGCAGTTCTTC
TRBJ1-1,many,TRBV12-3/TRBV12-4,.,CASSFGEYRTEAFF,TGTGCCAGCAGTTTTGGCGAGTATCGCACTGAAGCTTTCTTT
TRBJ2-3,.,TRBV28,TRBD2,CASSSSITSGGPNRRTDTQYF,TGTGCCAGCAGTTCCTCTATTACTAGCGGGGGGCCCAATCGACGCACAGATACGCAGTATTTT
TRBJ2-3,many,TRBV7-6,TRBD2,CASSNSGGPTDTQYF,TGTGCCAGCAGCAATAGCGGGGGGCCCACAGATACGCAGTATTTT
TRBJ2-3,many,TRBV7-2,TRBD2,CASRGGGSTDTQYF,TGTGCCAGCAGAGGCGGGGGAAGCACAGATACGCAGTATTTT
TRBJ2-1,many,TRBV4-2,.,CASSQERFNEQFF,TGTGCCAGCAGCCAAGAACGGTTCAATGAGCAGTTCTTC
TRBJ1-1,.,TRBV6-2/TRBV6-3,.,CASHSGRMNTEAFF,TGTGCCAGCCACTCCGGCCGGATGAACACTGAAGCTTTCTTT
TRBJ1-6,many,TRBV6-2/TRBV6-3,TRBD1,CASSSQGENSPLHF,TGTGCCAGCAGTTCACAGGGGGAGAATTCACCCCTCCACTTT
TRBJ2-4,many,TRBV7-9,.,CASSLASGPLYF,TGTGCCAGCAGCTTAGCATCAGGGCCATTGTACTTC
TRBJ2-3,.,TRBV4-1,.,CASSQTEGGRAGDTQYF,TGCGCCAGCAGCCAGACCGAGGGAGGCAGGGCGGGAGATACGCAGTATTTT
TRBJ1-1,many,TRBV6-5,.,CASSYSEKSPEAFF,TGTGCCAGCAGTTACTCGGAGAAAAGCCCTGAAGCTTTCTTT
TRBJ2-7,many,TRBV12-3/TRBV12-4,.,CASSLRGVREQYF,TGTGCCAGCAGTTTACGGGGTGTAAGGGAGCAGTACTTC
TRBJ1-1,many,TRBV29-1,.,CSAPPDIPNTEAFF,TGCAGCGCACCTCCGGACATACCGAACACTGAAGCTTTCTTT
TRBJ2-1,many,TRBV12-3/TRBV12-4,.,CASSLVGWGEQFF,TGTGCCAGCAGTTTAGTAGGTTGGGGTGAGCAGTTCTTC
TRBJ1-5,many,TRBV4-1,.,CASSQAGSQPQHF,TGCGCCAGCAGCCAAGCAGGGAGTCAGCCCCAGCATTTT
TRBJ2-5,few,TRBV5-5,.,CASSPGLREQETQYF,TGTGCCAGCAGCCCCGGGCTACGGGAACAAGAGACCCAGTACTTC
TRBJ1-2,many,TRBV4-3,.,CASSQDGERHYGYTF,TGCGCCAGCAGCCAAGATGGGGAGAGACACTATGGCTACACCTTC
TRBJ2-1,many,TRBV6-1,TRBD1,CASSETGVEQFF,TGTGCCAGCAGTGAAACAGGGGTTGAGCAGTTCTTC
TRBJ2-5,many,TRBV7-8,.,CASSDQGQETQYF,TGTGCCAGCAGCGACCAGGGTCAAGAGACCCAGTACTTC
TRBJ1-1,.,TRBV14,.,CASSPRTRLYEAFF,TGTGCCAGCAGCCCTCGGACAAGACTTTATGAAGCTTTCTTT
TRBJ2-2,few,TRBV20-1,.,CSAPRVDTGELFF,TGCAGTGCCCCCCGGGTGGACACCGGGGAGCTGTTTTTT
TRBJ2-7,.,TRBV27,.,CASSLFDRNYEQYF,TGTGCCAGCAGTTTATTTGACAGGAACTACGAGCAGTACTTC
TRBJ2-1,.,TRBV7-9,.,CASSSLAWNEQFF,TGTGCCAGCAGCTCCCTAGCGTGGAATGAGCAGTTCTTC
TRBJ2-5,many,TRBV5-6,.,CASSLAGSWEETQYF,TGTGCCAGCAGCTTGGCCGGGAGTTGGGAAGAGACCCAGTACTTC
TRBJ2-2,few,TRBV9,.,CASSNLQGRDTGELFF,TGTGCCAGCAGCAACCTACAGGGGAGGGACACCGGGGAGCTGTTTTTT
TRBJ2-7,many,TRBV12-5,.,CASGLGDRYYEQYF,TGTGCTAGTGGTTTGGGGGACCGCTACTACGAGCAGTACTTC
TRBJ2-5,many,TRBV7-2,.,CASSSDRYQETQYF,TGTGCCAGCAGCTCTGACAGGTACCAAGAGACCCAGTACTTC
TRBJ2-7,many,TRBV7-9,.,CASSPYYEQYF,TGTGCCAGCAGCCCTTACTACGAGCAGTACTTC
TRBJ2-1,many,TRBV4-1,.,CASSQVLRGPYNEQFF,TGCGCCAGCAGCCAAGTGTTGAGGGGCCCATACAATGAGCAGTTCTTC
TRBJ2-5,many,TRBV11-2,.,CASSLRGSETQYF,TGTGCCAGCAGCTTAAGGGGTTCAGAGACCCAGTACTTC
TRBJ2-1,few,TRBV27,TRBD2,CASSSSRAGGRNEQFF,TGTGCCAGCAGTTCTTCTCGGGCGGGGGGGCGGAATGAGCAGTTCTTC
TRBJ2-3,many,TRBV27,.,CASSLSTDTQYF,TGTGCCAGCAGTCTTAGCACAGATACGCAGTATTTT
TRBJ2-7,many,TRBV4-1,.,CASSQDSQEPYEQYF,TGCGCCAGCAGCCAAGATAGCCAGGAGCCCTACGAGCAGTACTTC
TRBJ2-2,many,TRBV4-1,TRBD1,CASSQVGGAGGELFF,TGCGCCAGCAGCCAAGTAGGGGGCGCGGGCGGGGAGCTGTTTTTT
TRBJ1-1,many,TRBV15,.,CATRANTEAFF,TGTGCCACCCGAGCAAACACTGAAGCTTTCTTT
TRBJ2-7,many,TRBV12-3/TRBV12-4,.,CASSFSGYEQYF,TGTGCCAGCAGTTTCTCCGGCTACGAGCAGTACTTC
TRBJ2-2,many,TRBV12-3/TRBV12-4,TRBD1,CASSRTGLAGELFF,TGTGCCAGCAGTCGGACAGGGCTAGCCGGGGAGCTGTTTTTT
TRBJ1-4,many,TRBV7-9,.,CASSGGRWGSNEKLFF,TGTGCCAGCAGCGGAGGGCGTTGGGGGAGTAATGAAAAACTGTTTTTT
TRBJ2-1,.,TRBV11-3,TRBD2,CASSLGSGGAGYNEQFF,TGTGCCAGCAGCTTAGGCAGCGGGGGGGCAGGGTACAATGAGCAGTTCTTC
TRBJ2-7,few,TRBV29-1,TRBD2,CSVDGTSGKGPYEQYF,TGCAGCGTTGACGGGACTAGCGGCAAGGGGCCCTACGAGCAGTACTTC
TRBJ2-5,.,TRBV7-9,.,CASSYGTQYF,TGTGCCAGCAGCTACGGGACCCAGTACTTC
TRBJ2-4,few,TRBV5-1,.,CASSKSRGEAKNIQYF,TGCGCCAGCAGCAAGTCCCGGGGAGAAGCCAAAAACATTCAGTACTTC
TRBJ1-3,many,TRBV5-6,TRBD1,CASSDPGQVSGNTIYF,TGTGCCAGCAGCGACCCCGGACAGGTCTCTGGAAACACCATATATTTT
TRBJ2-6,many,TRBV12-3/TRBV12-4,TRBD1,CASSSSGTGVPGANVLTF,TGTGCCAGCAGTTCTTCCGGGACAGGGGTACCTGGGGCCAACGTCCTGACTTTC
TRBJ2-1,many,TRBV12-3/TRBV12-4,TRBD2,CASSPGLAGILYNEQFF,TGTGCCAGCAGTCCTGGACTAGCGGGGATCCTCTACAATGAGCAGTTCTTC
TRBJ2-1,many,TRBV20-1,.,CSTSHRLKNEQFF,TGCAGTACCTCACACCGACTAAAAAATGAGCAGTTCTTC